The 20 T cell receptor beta chains below come from one sample, sequenced in a study of control samples from healthy donors and cancer patients. The method was immunoSEQ multiplex PCR; TCRdb's version includes in-frame clones alone and lacks a portion of them. The sample lists about 250,000 clones; about four fifths were seen once. Input material: PBMCs. These receptors were obtained from an older woman with lung cancer.

The chain recombines TRBV6-7 with TRBJ2-7, with 7 nucleotides matching TRBD2. TRBV6-7 is marked as an open reading frame, function uncertain. The CDR3 has 17 amino acids. V was pared by 0 bases and J by 1 base, with 9 bases of the junction left unmatched. CDR3 loop: CASSYSRGLDLSYEQYF. CDR3 in DNA: TGTGCCAGCAGTTACTCGAGAGGACTAGATTTATCCTACGAGCAGTACTTC.

The chain is built from TRBV28 and TRBJ1-5; 7 bases are shared with TRBD1. CDR3 length: 16 amino acids. V gave up 5 bases and J gave up 0 bases; unmatched junction bases: 7. Per germline, CDR1 MDHEN and CDR2 SYDVKM. CDR3 in amino acids: CASSEGGWYSNQPQHF. The DNA for the CDR3 is TGTGCCAGCAGTGAAGGGGGCTGGTATAGCAATCAGCCCCAGCATTTT. The entire variable domain, with the rest obtained from reference TRBV28 and TRBJ1-5, is as follows: DVKVTQSSRYLVKRTGEKVFLECVQDMDHENMFWYRQDPGLGLRLIYFSYDVKMKEKGDIPEGYSVSREKKERFSLILESASTNQTSMYLCASSEGGWYSNQPQHFGDGTRLSIL.

The chain links TRBV18 to TRBJ1-5; D is unresolved. Deletions cut 4 bases from V and 2 bases from J, with 12 bases between. Germline V gene lookup returns CDR1 KGHSH and CDR2 LQKENI. There are 15 residues in the CDR3. The DNA for the CDR3 is TGTGCCAGCTCACAGTTGGATTCCGGCAATCAGCCCCAGCATTTT. Its translation: CASSQLDSGNQPQHF.

J is TRBJ2-2 and V is TRBV5-1; possible D gene TRBD2, 6 bases. The CDR3 contains 15 residues. V lost 2 bases to trimming and J lost 3 bases, with 11 bases between them. Germline loops: CDR1 SGHRS, CDR2 YFSETQ. The CDR3 region is CASSLTSRYTGELFF. CDR3 DNA: TGCGCCAGCAGCTTAACTAGCAGATACACCGGGGAGCTGTTTTTT.

The J gene is TRBJ1-1, the V gene TRBV6-5, with TRBD1 as a possible D gene (5 bases). The CDR3 is made up of 13 amino acids. Trimming cost V 6 bases and J 6 bases, with 14 bases left between them. In germline, CDR1 is MNHEY, CDR2 SVGAGI. For the CDR3, the DNA is TGTGCCAGCAGCCACGACAGAAGGTCTGAAGCTTTCTTT. Its translation: CASSHDRRSEAFF.

This clone has more than one count but fewer than ten. The V call is TRBV5-1, the J call TRBJ1-1, with D uncertain. V lost 4 bases and J 4 bases, leaving 20 bases between the germline ends. Looked up from germline, CDR1 is SGHRS and CDR2 is YFSETQ. The CDR3 runs to 16 residues. This CDR3 reads CASSPPRLPAGTEAFF. The CDR3 region has the DNA TGCGCCAGCAGCCCCCCGAGACTCCCTGCAGGCACTGAAGCTTTCTTT.

V and J are TRBV4-2 and TRBJ2-2; 7 bases are a match to TRBD2. V shed 4 bases, J shed 6 bases, and the junction held 8 bases outside the gene matches. The germline gives CDR1 LGHNA, CDR2 YNFKEQ. This CDR3 contains 15 residues. The CDR3 sequence: CASSRSGDVAGELFF. CDR3 sequence (DNA): TGTGCCAGCAGCCGGAGCGGGGATGTAGCCGGGGAGCTGTTTTTT.

The chain couples TRBV6-5 to TRBJ2-3; tentatively, D is TRBD2 (5 bases). V was shortened by 1 base and J by 4 bases, with 6 bases between the two germline ends. CDR1 MNHEY and CDR2 SVGAGI come from the germline V gene. The CDR3 spans 13 residues. The CDR3 DNA reads as TGTGCCAGCAGTTACTTGCGGGCAGATACGCAGTATTTT. Encoded protein: CASSYLRADTQYF.

This chain uses TRBV4-1 with TRBJ2-1; 11 nucleotides agree with TRBD2. CDR1 is MGHRA and CDR2 is YSYEKL in the germline V gene. The length of the CDR3 is 21 residues. V was clipped by 3 bases and J by 0 bases; unmatched bases: 16. The CDR3 region is CASSHRTLGTSGPSSYNEQFF. In DNA form, the CDR3 reads TGCGCCAGCAGCCACCGCACCCTCGGGACTAGCGGCCCGAGCTCCTACAATGAGCAGTTCTTC.

In this sample, this clone turned up once. The chain has TRBV7-3 and TRBJ2-1; 11 nucleotides line up with TRBD2. The CDR3 covers 16 residues. Looked up from germline, CDR1 is SGHTA and CDR2 is FQGTGA. The ends lost 4 bases at V and 4 bases at J; junction bases unmatched: 6. CDR3 protein: CASSSGGTSGYNEQFF. The CDR3 nucleotides are TGTGCCAGCAGCTCGGGTGGGACTAGCGGATACAATGAGCAGTTCTTC.

The V and J genes are TRBV4-1 and TRBJ2-4; the D gene is possibly TRBD1 (6 bases). V lost 1 base, J lost 6 bases, and 13 bases lay in between. There are 15 residues in the CDR3. CDR1 MGHRA and CDR2 YSYEKL come from the germline V gene. The CDR3, as DNA: TGCGCCAGCAGCCAAGTGGGGGCAGGGGTAAACATTCAGTACTTC. Translated, it gives CASSQVGAGVNIQYF.

The CDR3 DNA follows: TGTGCCACAAAAGTATCGGCGGCCTACGAGCAGTACTTC. Its protein product is CATKVSAAYEQYF. The V call is TRBV18, the J call TRBJ2-7; D not certain. Deletions cut 10 bases from V and 2 bases from J, with 15 bases between. The CDR3 has 13 residues. Germline V gene data show CDR1 as KGHSH and CDR2 as LQKENI.

The chain is built from TRBV10-3 and TRBJ1-2, with D possibly TRBD1 on 5 matching bases. Trimming removed 6 bases at V and 7 bases at J, with 24 bases between. The CDR3 consists of 16 residues. From germline, CDR1 is ENHRY and CDR2 SYGVKD. CDR3 amino acids: CAISGGNEKSRGGYTF. CDR3 sequence (DNA): TGTGCCATCAGCGGGGGGAACGAGAAGTCAAGGGGTGGCTACACCTTC.

In its sample, this clone was seen a few times. The chain uses TRBV5-5 and TRBJ2-5, with TRBD1 as a possible D gene (5 bases). Per germline, CDR1 SGHKS and CDR2 YYEKEE (reference sequence). Trimming removed 2 bases at V and 5 bases at J, with 16 bases between. The CDR3 is made up of 15 amino acids. CDR3 residues: CASSFPSNRGETQYF. The CDR3 nucleotides are TGTGCCAGCAGCTTCCCCTCAAATAGGGGTGAGACCCAGTACTTC.

The V and J genes are TRBV10-3 and TRBJ2-1; D uncertain. Germline V CDR1 and CDR2: ENHRY, SYGVKD. The CDR3 extends over 12 amino acids. The V and J ends lost 4 bases and 8 bases respectively, with 9 bases between them. As DNA, the CDR3 is TGTGCCATCAGTGCTCCGGGCGATGAGCAGTTCTTC. This translates into CAISAPGDEQFF.

With respect to this clone: Other DNA sequences in this sample translate to the same CDR3. The gene calls are TRBV6-4 and TRBJ1-2; D is undetermined. The germline gives CDR1 MRHNA, CDR2 SNTAGT. This CDR3 is 13 amino acids long. V lost 3 bases to trimming and J lost 7 bases, with 12 bases between them. CDR3 nucleotide sequence: TGTGCCAGCAGTGAGGAGGGCGTAGGTGGCTACACCTTC. Translation gives CASSEEGVGGYTF.

This clone was seen more than once but under ten times. The rearrangement joins TRBV2 to TRBJ2-7; TRBD2 aligns across 9 bases. Germline CDR1 is SNHLY and CDR2 is FYNNEI. The CDR3 loop spans 16 amino acids. V dropped 8 bases and J dropped 1; count of bases not matched to a gene: 12. In DNA form, the CDR3 reads TGTGCCAGCGGGGTTGGCGGGAGGGCCGCGTCCTACGAGCAGTACTTC. Its translation: CASGVGGRAASYEQYF.

This clone was seen a single time. The V and J genes are TRBV18 and TRBJ2-1, with TRBD2 matching over 10 bases. The CDR3 runs to 18 residues. Trimming at V came to 0 bases and at J to 6 bases, leaving 11 bases not matched to a gene. Germline values: CDR1 KGHSH, CDR2 LQKENI. The CDR3 loop is CASSPPYGAGGRPNEQFF. Written as DNA, the CDR3 is TGTGCCAGCTCACCACCCTATGGAGCGGGGGGGCGGCCCAATGAGCAGTTCTTC.

This clone was recorded once. The chain joins TRBV3-1 (or the pseudogene TRBV3-2) to TRBJ1-4; D remains unclear. Germline CDR1 is LGHDT and CDR2 is YNNKEL (reference sequence). The V end was cut by 1 base, the J end by 5 bases, with 14 bases between. The CDR3 is made up of 16 amino acids. CDR3 sequence reads: CASSQGSVVGNEKLFF. The CDR3 coding sequence is TGTGCCAGCAGCCAAGGATCGGTTGTAGGGAATGAAAAACTGTTTTTT.

The V and J genes are TRBV6-1 and TRBJ2-6; D tentatively fits TRBD1 or TRBD2 (6 bases each). The V and J ends lost 4 bases and 0 bases respectively, with 16 bases between them. From germline, CDR1 is MNHNS and CDR2 SASEGT. The CDR3 runs to 18 residues. CDR3 DNA sequence: TGTGCCAGCAGTGCCCTTTGGGGGGCCGGCTCTGGGGCCAACGTCCTGACTTTC. Its translation: CASSALWGAGSGANVLTF.